The rows below give T cell receptor beta chains drawn from one sample of a study of beta chain features in type 1 diabetes. Clones were sequenced by immunoSEQ multiplex PCR, and TCRdb holds only the in-frame ones, with some missing. The sample records some 230,000 clones, 9.6% being singletons. Material: naive CD4+ T cells from blood. The receptor set was obtained from a young woman in good health. CDR3s include the opening cysteine and the closing phenylalanine or tryptophan. A D gene is named only where the DNA matches it firmly. Clone sizes are given selectively: once, few, many, or a class where the clone is expanded.

CDR3: CASLNRLAGGPGELFF
DNA: TGTGCCAGCCTTAACCGACTAGCGGGAGGGCCCGGGGAGCTGTTTTTT
D: TRBD2
V: TRBV19
J: TRBJ2-2
size: few

CDR3: CASSLAGRGRGGLGTEAFF
DNA: TGTGCCAGCAGCTTAGCGGGTCGTGGACGAGGGGGCCTGGGCACTGAAGCTTTCTTT
D: TRBD1
V: TRBV7-2
J: TRBJ1-1
size: -

CDR3: CASSEQGPLEQYF
DNA: TGTGCCAGCAGTGAACAGGGTCCTCTCGAGCAGTACTTC
D: -
V: TRBV25-1
J: TRBJ2-7
size: -

CDR3: CASGRGSYNSPLHF
DNA: TGTGCCAGCGGTAGGGGCTCCTATAATTCACCCCTCCACTTT
D: -
V: TRBV19
J: TRBJ1-6
size: few

CDR3: CASSGRQGAYGYTF
DNA: TGTGCCAGCAGTGGCAGACAGGGGGCCTATGGCTACACCTTC
D: TRBD1
V: TRBV6-5
J: TRBJ1-2
size: -

CDR3: CASSLGQGGRYQPQHF
DNA: TGTGCCAGCAGCTTGGGACAGGGAGGGCGGTATCAGCCCCAGCATTTT
D: TRBD1
V: TRBV7-8
J: TRBJ1-5
size: -

CDR3: CASSPEGQNKNIQYF
DNA: TGCGCCAGCAGCCCCGAGGGACAAAACAAAAACATTCAGTACTTC
D: -
V: TRBV5-1
J: TRBJ2-4
size: few

CDR3: CASMSPAGLNQPQHF
DNA: TGTGCCAGTATGTCGCCAGCGGGACTCAATCAGCCCCAGCATTTT
D: -
V: TRBV19
J: TRBJ1-5
size: -

CDR3: CASRRQGETGELFF
DNA: TGTGCCAGCAGGAGACAGGGGGAAACCGGGGAGCTGTTTTTT
D: TRBD1
V: TRBV25-1
J: TRBJ2-2
size: -

CDR3: CASSPRGSGRPNTGELFF
DNA: TGTGCCAGCAGCCCCCGGGGAAGCGGGAGGCCGAACACCGGGGAGCTGTTTTTT
D: TRBD2
V: TRBV7-9
J: TRBJ2-2
size: -

CDR3: CSVDGTGDNYGYTF
DNA: TGCAGCGTCGATGGGACAGGCGATAACTATGGCTACACCTTC
D: TRBD1
V: TRBV29-1
J: TRBJ1-2
size: few

CDR3: CASRPVREGYGYTF
DNA: TGTGCAAGTCGCCCCGTGCGAGAGGGATATGGCTACACCTTC
D: -
V: TRBV12-2
J: TRBJ1-2
size: -

CDR3: CASGWTGGSYEQYF
DNA: TGTGCCAGCGGTTGGACAGGGGGCTCCTACGAGCAGTACTTC
D: TRBD1
V: TRBV11-2
J: TRBJ2-7
size: few

CDR3: CASSRTSGRAVGEQFF
DNA: TGTGCCAGCAGCCGAACTAGCGGGAGGGCGGTGGGTGAGCAGTTCTTC
D: TRBD2
V: TRBV5-6
J: TRBJ2-1
size: -

CDR3: CATSRETGLRVSPLHF
DNA: TGTGCCACCAGCAGGGAGACAGGACTGCGGGTATCACCCCTCCACTTT
D: -
V: TRBV15
J: TRBJ1-6
size: -

CDR3: CASSEVLGQGISGNTIYF
DNA: TGTGCCAGCAGTGAAGTATTGGGACAGGGGATCTCTGGAAACACCATATATTTT
D: TRBD1
V: TRBV6-1
J: TRBJ1-3
size: -

CDR3: CASSPTVQETQYF
DNA: TGTGCCAGCTCACCAACGGTACAAGAGACCCAGTACTTC
D: -
V: TRBV18
J: TRBJ2-5
size: few

CDR3: CASSLEAGWSDTQYF
DNA: TGCGCCAGCAGCTTGGAGGCAGGGTGGTCCGATACGCAGTATTTT
D: -
V: TRBV5-1
J: TRBJ2-3
size: -

CDR3: CASSQTGNNQPQHF
DNA: TGCGCCAGCAGCCAAACAGGAAACAATCAGCCCCAGCATTTT
D: -
V: TRBV5-1
J: TRBJ1-5
size: few

CDR3: CASSSALAGGRTGELFF
DNA: TGTGCCAGCAGCTCGGCCTTGGCGGGGGGGCGGACCGGGGAGCTGTTTTTT
D: TRBD2
V: TRBV5-4
J: TRBJ2-2
size: few

CDR3: CASSQGTSGNANTGELFF
DNA: TGTGCCAGCAGCCAAGGGACTAGCGGGAACGCGAACACCGGGGAGCTGTTTTTT
D: TRBD2
V: TRBV4-2
J: TRBJ2-2
size: -

CDR3: CASMGDRPGYEQYF
DNA: TGTGCCAGCATGGGGGACAGACCCGGGTACGAGCAGTACTTC
D: TRBD1
V: TRBV2
J: TRBJ2-7
size: -

CDR3: CRGSGQGSPLHF
DNA: TGCAGGGGATCGGGACAAGGATCACCCCTCCACTTT
D: -
V: TRBV29-1
J: TRBJ1-6
size: few

CDR3: CASSRTSGQKEAFF
DNA: TGCGCCAGCAGCAGGACTTCGGGACAGAAAGAAGCTTTCTTT
D: TRBD1
V: TRBV5-1
J: TRBJ1-1
size: -

CDR3: CASSRGYNEQFF
DNA: TGTGCCAGCAGCAGGGGGTACAATGAGCAGTTCTTC
D: TRBD1
V: TRBV6-1
J: TRBJ2-1
size: -

CDR3: CASSHRGTSSYEQYF
DNA: TGTGCCAGCAGCCACCGAGGGACAAGCTCCTACGAGCAGTACTTC
D: -
V: TRBV6-5
J: TRBJ2-7
size: few

CDR3: CASSFRGNQETQYF
DNA: TGTGCCAGCAGCTTCCGGGGGAACCAAGAGACCCAGTACTTC
D: -
V: TRBV9
J: TRBJ2-5
size: -

CDR3: CASSLVQGDEQYF
DNA: TGTGCCAGCAGCTTGGTTCAGGGGGACGAGCAGTACTTC
D: TRBD1
V: TRBV5-6
J: TRBJ2-7
size: -